This is a list of T cell receptor beta chains from one sample in a study of monozygotic twins with cystic fibrosis. TCRdb's table, derived via immunoSEQ multiplex PCR, lists solely in-frame clones and lacks some. The table lists fewer than 15,000 clones, approximately 85% of them singletons. The sequenced material came from blood. The receptor source for this set is a man between 18 and 29 years old with cystic fibrosis. Each CDR3 is given with its conserved first and last residue. The D gene is left open where the match is weak. Only part of the rows carry a size: once, few, many, or a class if the clone is expanded.

d_gene | j_gene | v_gene | abundance | CDR3aa | CDR3nt
. | TRBJ2-6 | TRBV28 | . | CASSDTISGANVLTF | TGTGCCAGCAGCGACACAATCTCTGGGGCCAACGTCCTGACTTTC
TRBD1 | TRBJ2-1 | TRBV9 | . | CASSVGTEYNEQFF | TGTGCCAGCAGCGTCGGGACAGAATACAATGAGCAGTTCTTC
. | TRBJ2-1 | TRBV11-2 | . | CASSSVRSSYNEQFF | TGTGCCAGCAGCTCTGTGAGGAGCTCCTACAATGAGCAGTTCTTC
. | TRBJ2-1 | TRBV25-1 | . | CASRLGTSSYNEQFF | TGTGCCAGTCGACTCGGGACAAGCTCCTACAATGAGCAGTTCTTC
TRBD1 | TRBJ1-6 | TRBV19 | . | CASSSVDRADSPLHF | TGTGCCAGTAGCTCCGTGGACAGGGCAGATTCACCCCTCCACTTT
TRBD2 | TRBJ2-1 | TRBV6-1 | . | CASSASGRANEQFF | TGTGCCAGCAGTGCGAGCGGGAGGGCTAATGAGCAGTTCTTC
. | TRBJ2-3 | TRBV19 | . | CASRPRRSSTDTQYF | TGTGCCAGTAGACCGCGGAGAAGTAGCACAGATACGCAGTATTTT
TRBD1 | TRBJ1-2 | TRBV6-1 | . | CASSAWGQGDYGYTF | TGTGCCAGCAGTGCATGGGGACAGGGGGACTATGGCTACACCTTC
TRBD1 | TRBJ2-5 | TRBV9 | . | CASSVEGGPLQETQYF | TGTGCCAGCAGCGTAGAAGGGGGCCCCCTGCAAGAGACCCAGTACTTC
. | TRBJ2-1 | TRBV29-1 | once | CSATIRNEQFF | TGCAGCGCCACCATACGTAATGAGCAGTTCTTC
. | TRBJ2-7 | TRBV7-9 | once | CASSFPGSHEQYF | TGTGCCAGCAGCTTCCCGGGGAGCCACGAGCAGTACTTC
. | TRBJ1-6 | TRBV7-9 | . | CASSATGSSYNSPLHF | TGTGCCAGCAGCGCAACAGGGAGCTCCTATAATTCACCCCTCCACTTT
. | TRBJ1-1 | TRBV30 | few | CAWTRAAEAFF | TGTGCCTGGACTAGGGCGGCTGAAGCTTTCTTT
TRBD1 | TRBJ2-1 | TRBV30 | . | CASTGQGNYNEQFF | TGTGCCTCCACGGGACAGGGGAACTACAATGAGCAGTTCTTC
. | TRBJ1-6 | TRBV27 | . | CATAGSIYNSPLHF | TGTGCCACCGCCGGCAGTATCTATAATTCACCCCTCCACTTT
TRBD2 | TRBJ2-3 | TRBV10-3 | . | CAISDPRGGRDTQYF | TGTGCCATCAGTGACCCACGGGGGGGCCGGGATACGCAGTATTTT
. | TRBJ2-2 | TRBV6-8 | . | CASSINTGELFF | TGTGCCAGCAGTATAAACACCGGGGAGCTGTTTTTT
. | TRBJ2-5 | TRBV11-1 | . | CASSLAGIKTQYF | TGTGCCAGCAGCTTAGCGGGGATCAAGACCCAGTACTTC
TRBD2 | TRBJ2-1 | TRBV7-3 | . | CASSVLGAGASYNEQFF | TGTGCCAGCAGCGTCCTAGGAGCGGGGGCTTCCTACAATGAGCAGTTCTTC
. | TRBJ1-4 | TRBV5-1 | . | CASSPDGGGEKLFF | TGCGCCAGCAGCCCCGACGGGGGCGGTGAAAAACTGTTTTTT
TRBD1 | TRBJ2-7 | TRBV7-2 | . | CASSNRRGTGGFEQYF | TGTGCCAGCAGCAATCGGCGGGGGACAGGGGGCTTCGAGCAGTACTTC
. | TRBJ2-5 | TRBV7-8 | . | CASSSRILGKRWGETQYF | TGTGCCAGCAGCTCTAGGATCCTCGGGAAGCGCTGGGGAGAGACCCAGTACTTC
. | TRBJ2-7 | TRBV5-1 | . | CASSPEGDYEQYF | TGCGCCAGCAGCCCAGAGGGGGACTACGAGCAGTACTTC
TRBD2 | TRBJ2-7 | TRBV6-5 | . | CASSYASGSYEQYF | TGTGCCAGCAGTTATGCTAGCGGGAGTTACGAGCAGTACTTC
. | TRBJ1-2 | TRBV4-2 | . | CASSPAGRTNYGYTF | TGTGCCAGCAGCCCAGCAGGACGGACTAACTATGGCTACACCTTC
. | TRBJ2-3 | TRBV27 | . | CASSGQSVSSTDTQYF | TGTGCCAGCAGTGGACAGTCTGTATCTAGCACAGATACGCAGTATTTT
. | TRBJ1-4 | TRBV14 | . | CASSLRGATNEKLFF | TGTGCCAGCAGCCTAAGGGGCGCAACTAATGAAAAACTGTTTTTT
TRBD2 | TRBJ2-1 | TRBV5-1 | few | CASSLLAGDYNEQFF | TGCGCCAGCAGCTTGCTAGCGGGGGACTACAATGAGCAGTTCTTC
TRBD1 | TRBJ1-2 | TRBV2 | . | CARRDSTNYGYTF | TGTGCCAGGAGGGACAGCACTAACTATGGCTACACCTTC
. | TRBJ2-1 | TRBV5-4 | . | CASSPEMGYNEQFF | TGTGCCAGCAGCCCAGAGATGGGCTACAATGAGCAGTTCTTC
. | TRBJ2-1 | TRBV5-1 | . | CASSTTGTSYNEQFF | TGCGCCAGCAGCACTACCGGGACATCCTACAATGAGCAGTTCTTC
. | TRBJ1-5 | TRBV10-3 | . | CATRGGGNQPQHF | TGTGCCACCCGTGGGGGAGGCAATCAGCCCCAGCATTTT
. | TRBJ1-4 | TRBV19 | . | CASTRGFPNEKLFF | TGTGCCAGTACCAGAGGTTTTCCTAATGAAAAACTGTTTTTT
TRBD1 | TRBJ1-1 | TRBV9 | . | CASSVSLTGRDTEAFF | TGTGCCAGCAGCGTATCCCTGACAGGGAGGGACACTGAAGCTTTCTTT
. | TRBJ2-2 | TRBV6-5 | . | CASRAPAANTGELFF | TGTGCCAGCAGGGCCCCAGCGGCAAACACCGGGGAGCTGTTTTTT
TRBD2 | TRBJ2-2 | TRBV11-2 | few | CASSPKTSGANTGELFF | TGTGCCAGCAGCCCTAAGACTAGCGGGGCGAACACCGGGGAGCTGTTTTTT
. | TRBJ1-2 | TRBV4-3 | . | CASSQDQTNNYGYTF | TGCGCCAGCAGCCAAGACCAGACCAATAACTATGGCTACACCTTC
. | TRBJ1-5 | TRBV7-8 | . | CASSLEFWGSEPQHF | TGTGCCAGCAGCTTAGAATTCTGGGGGTCTGAGCCCCAGCATTTT
TRBD1 | TRBJ1-1 | TRBV19 | few | CASSIELLRTGGMNTEAFF | TGTGCCAGTAGTATAGAGCTTCTCAGGACAGGGGGAATGAACACTGAAGCTTTCTTT
. | TRBJ1-1 | TRBV30 | few | CAWSVSWEWGNTEAFF | TGTGCCTGGAGTGTATCCTGGGAGTGGGGGAACACTGAAGCTTTCTTT
. | TRBJ1-2 | TRBV27 | . | CASSPWIGGLEDYGYTF | TGTGCCAGCAGTCCCTGGATAGGAGGCCTCGAGGACTATGGCTACACCTTC
. | TRBJ2-6 | TRBV11-1 | . | CASSLGRGISGANVLTF | TGTGCCAGCAGCTTGGGTAGGGGGATTTCTGGGGCCAACGTCCTGACTTTC
. | TRBJ2-6 | TRBV4-3 | . | CASSQGFQSSGANVLTF | TGCGCCAGCAGCCAAGGGTTCCAAAGCTCTGGGGCCAACGTCCTGACTTTC
. | TRBJ2-2 | TRBV19 | . | CASSIWTGELFF | TGTGCCAGTAGTATCTGGACCGGGGAGCTGTTTTTT
TRBD1 | TRBJ2-6 | TRBV5-6 | . | CASSPGTGARSGANVLTF | TGTGCCAGCAGCCCCGGGACAGGGGCCCGCTCTGGGGCCAACGTCCTGACTTTC
TRBD2 | TRBJ2-7 | TRBV4-2 | . | CASSQDRTSGPSYEQYF | TGTGCCAGCAGCCAAGACCGGACTAGCGGGCCTTCCTACGAGCAGTACTTC
. | TRBJ1-1 | TRBV9 | . | CASSVKGWGNTEAFF | TGTGCCAGCAGCGTTAAAGGGTGGGGGAACACTGAAGCTTTCTTT
. | TRBJ1-1 | TRBV29-1 | few | CSAKGFGGATEAFF | TGCAGCGCTAAGGGATTTGGGGGAGCGACTGAAGCTTTCTTT
TRBD1 | TRBJ2-7 | TRBV6-6 | once | CASSKGQGPYEQYF | TGTGCCAGCAGCAAGGGACAGGGTCCCTACGAGCAGTACTTC